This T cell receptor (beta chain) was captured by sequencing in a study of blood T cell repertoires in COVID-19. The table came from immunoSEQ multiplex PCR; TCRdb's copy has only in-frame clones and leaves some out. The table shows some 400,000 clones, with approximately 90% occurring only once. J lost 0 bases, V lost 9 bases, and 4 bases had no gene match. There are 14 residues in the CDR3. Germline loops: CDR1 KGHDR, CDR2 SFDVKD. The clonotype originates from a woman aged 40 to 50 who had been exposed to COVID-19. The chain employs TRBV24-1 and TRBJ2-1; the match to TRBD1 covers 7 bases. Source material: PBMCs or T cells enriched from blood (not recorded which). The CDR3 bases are TGTGCCACCTCTAGGGGGCTCTCCTACAATGAGCAGTTCTTC. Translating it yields CATSRGLSYNEQFF.